A single sample is the source of the 20 T cell receptor beta chains below, sequenced in a study of tumor-infiltrating lymphocytes in primary liver carcinoma. Blood RNA was derived from unsorted whole blood, and germline DNA was extracted too. The authors made TCR beta cDNA from 400 to 550 ng total RNA with a constant-region primer. Sequencing libraries for TCR beta derived from three nested multiplex PCR rounds that used slightly modified ARM-PCR. Rounds one and two of PCR, each of roughly 10 cycles, were primed with TRBV1-TRBV30 forward primers and a C-beta reverse primer. MiXCR, run by TCRdb on the multiplex PCR reads, gives a single entry per CDR3 protein. The sample includes approximately 340,000 distinct CDR3 sequences, less than 70% of them seen just once. The source material was peripheral blood. These receptors all come from a man in his forties or fifties with primary liver carcinoma and hepatitis B virus infection.

The chain uses TRBV29-1 and TRBJ2-3; D is perhaps TRBD1 (6 bases). Germline V gene sequence: CDR1 SQVTM, CDR2 ANQGSEA. Deletions cut 0 bases from V and 3 bases from J, with 16 bases between. The CDR3 runs 16 residues. The CDR3 loop is CSVEDLMIRGTDTQYF. Written as DNA, the CDR3 is TGCAGCGTTGAAGACCTGATGATCAGGGGAACAGATACGCAGTATTTT.

Remarks on this clonotype: Germline is not matched at one junction end, which may reflect a read error. This chain connects TRBV11-2 to TRBJ1-1; D gene ambiguous. This CDR3 contains 14 residues. Germline loops: CDR1 SGHAT, CDR2 FQNNGV. This CDR3 is CVSSLLAHQTEALF. The DNA of the CDR3 is TGTGTCAGCAGCTTGTTGGCTCACCAGACCGAAGCTTTATTT.

This clonotype came up a few times. The chain employs TRBV5-1 and TRBJ2-3; 8 bases fit TRBD1. The CDR3 covers 14 residues. Germline CDR1 SGHRS, CDR2 YFSETQ. Trimming removed 0 bases from V and 4 bases from J; junction bases left unmatched: 1. DNA for the CDR3: TGCGCCAGCAGCTTGGCCAGGGGGCCAGATACGCAGTATTTT. Protein sequence: CASSLARGPDTQYF.

This clonotype was observed many times. CDR3 bases: TGCAGCGTTCTCTCGGGACGGAATGAAAAACTGTTTTTT. It specifies CSVLSGRNEKLFF. This rearrangement joins TRBV29-1 to TRBJ1-4; possibly TRBD1 for D (5 bases). The V gene's germline CDR1 is SQVTM and CDR2 ANQGSEA. CDR3 length: 13 residues. V lost 5 bases to trimming and J lost 5 bases, with 12 bases between them.

On this clonotype itself: It is likely a read error, because the conserved phenylalanine at the end of the CDR3 is missing. This sequence joins TRBV4-3 and TRBJ2-1; D remains unclear. The CDR3 consists of 12 residues. Germline V gene lookup returns CDR1 LGHNA and CDR2 YSLEER. This CDR3 is CTSSAESGGQFL. In DNA form, the CDR3 reads TGCACCAGCAGCGCCGAGTCCGGTGGGCAGTTCCTC.

This clonotype has only a few counts. The chain uses TRBV7-9 and TRBJ2-1; 7 bases map to TRBD2. Looked up from germline, CDR1 is SEHNR and CDR2 is FQNEAQ (reference sequence). V lost 9 bases to trimming and J lost 8 bases; unmatched junction nucleotides: 4. This CDR3 is built from 11 residues. CDR3 coding DNA: TGTGCCAGTACGGGGGGACATGAGCAGTTCTTC. Translation gives CASTGGHEQFF.

Details on this clonotype: Its ends do not fully match the called genes, so a read error is possible. V usage is TRBV11-1 and J usage is TRBJ2-2; D might be TRBD1 or TRBD2, each matching 6 bases. The V gene's germline CDR1 is SGHAT and CDR2 FQDESV (reference sequence). The length of the CDR3 is 15 residues. In nucleotides, the CDR3 is TGTGCCAGCAGCCCGAAGGGGGGAATTATCGGGGAGCTGTATTTT. It translates to CASSPKGGIIGELYF. The variable domain in full, with the rest retrieved from reference TRBV11-1 and TRBJ2-2, is EAEVAQSPRYKITEKSQAVAFWCDPISGHATLYWYRQILGQGPELLVQFQDESVVDDSQLPKDRFSAERLKGVDSTLKIQPAELGDSAMYLCASSPKGGIIGELYFGEGSRLTVL.

V gene TRBV5-1 combines with J gene TRBJ2-1; D gene uncertain. With 5 bases removed from V and 1 base from J, the gap between germline ends came to 10 bases. The CDR3 totals 14 residues. The germline V gene has CDR1 SGHRS and CDR2 YFSETQ. CDR3 nucleotide sequence: TGCGCCAGCAGACCTACAGTATCCTACAATGAGCAGTTCTTC. Protein product: CASRPTVSYNEQFF.

In its sample, this clonotype was seen a few times. J is TRBJ2-2 and V is TRBV5-5; D gene uncertain. The V end lost 4 bases, the J end lost 6 bases, and 7 bases lay between the germline ends. The CDR3 totals 12 residues. CDR1 and CDR2 from the germline V gene are SGHKS and YYEKEE (reference sequence). CDR3: CASSPPAGELFF. For the CDR3, the DNA is TGTGCCAGCAGCCCGCCAGCCGGGGAGCTGTTTTTT.

As regards this clonotype: Germline is not matched at one junction end, which may reflect a read error. This sequence joins TRBV11-3 and TRBJ2-7, with D perhaps matching TRBD1 (5 bases). Germline V CDR1 and CDR2: SGHNT, YENEEA. The CDR3 has 13 residues. For the CDR3, the DNA is TGTGTCAGCAGTTCCGGACATCTCGACGTGCAGTACTTC. Its protein product is CVSSSGHLDVQYF.

The chain uses TRBV5-1 and TRBJ2-6; no reliable D call. Germline values: CDR1 SGHRS, CDR2 YFSETQ. The CDR3 loop spans 15 amino acids. Deletions cut 10 bases from V and 0 bases from J, with 14 bases between. Here the CDR3 reads CAGKKIGSGANVLTF. The CDR3 region has the DNA TGCGCCGGCAAAAAGATCGGCTCTGGGGCCAACGTCCTGACTTTC.

This clonotype was seen repeatedly, ten times or more. The chain combines TRBV12-3 or TRBV12-4 with TRBJ2-2; 13 nucleotides line up with TRBD2. V shed 5 bases, J shed 6 bases, and the junction held 9 bases outside the gene matches. This CDR3 is built from 17 residues. CDR3 in amino acids: CASSPRTSGRGSGELFF. CDR3 bases: TGTGCCAGCAGTCCCCGGACTAGCGGGAGAGGCTCCGGGGAGCTGTTTTTT.

Worth noting for this clonotype: At one end, the junction sequence differs from germline, possibly due to a read error. The chain recombines TRBV11-2 with TRBJ1-1; D gene uncertain. Germline CDR1 and CDR2: SGHAT and FQNNGV. The CDR3 length is 12 residues. DNA for the CDR3: TGTGCCAGCAGCCTAGACCACACTGAAGTTTTCTTT. It codes for CASSLDHTEVFF.

On this clonotype itself: Without the conserved terminal phenylalanine or tryptophan, this CDR3 likely stems from a read error. The chain combines TRBV11-2 with TRBJ1-1; D possibly corresponds to TRBD1 (6 bases). CDR1 is SGHAT and CDR2 is FQNNGV in the germline V gene. This CDR3 is 16 amino acids long. CDR3 sequence reads: CVSSLDGDTWNTEAFL. The CDR3 nucleotides read TGTGTCAGCAGCCTAGACGGGGACACTTGGAACACTGAAGCTTTCCTT.

V gene TRBV5-4 combines with J gene TRBJ1-2; D is unresolved. CDR3 size: 14 residues. The germline V and J ends were trimmed by 4 bases and 0 bases, with 10 bases remaining between them. CDR1 and CDR2 (germline): SGHNT, YYREEE (reference sequence). Here the CDR3 DNA reads TGTGCCAGCAGCATGGAGAGGGCTAACTATGGCTACACCTTC. Translating gives CASSMERANYGYTF.

The V call is TRBV6-1, the J call TRBJ2-7; D may be TRBD2 (5 bases). V lost 3 bases, J lost 8 bases, and 14 bases lay in between. Looked up from germline, CDR1 is MNHNS and CDR2 is SASEGT. The CDR3 loop spans 13 amino acids. CDR3 bases: TGTGCCAGCAGTGACGGCGGTGACTATAAGCAGTACTTC. Amino acid sequence: CASSDGGDYKQYF.

The genes are TRBV11-2 and TRBJ1-5; weak D call: TRBD2 (5 bases). The DNA end is more similar to TRBJ2-3, so the J call may be wrong. The germline gives CDR1 SGHAT, CDR2 FQNNGV. CDR3 size: 16 residues. CDR3 nucleotides: TGTGCCAGCAGCATGGTGGAGGCCCAACTCAATCAGCCCCAGTATTTT. Its translation is CASSMVEAQLNQPQYF.

The genes are TRBV28 and TRBJ1-5, with 8 positions matching TRBD1. V was pared by 4 bases and J by 7 bases, with 12 bases of the junction left unmatched. CDR1 is MDHEN and CDR2 is SYDVKM in the germline V gene. The CDR3 has 16 amino acids. The CDR3: CASSSMQGAAGQPQHF. The DNA of the CDR3 is TGTGCCAGCAGTTCCATGCAGGGGGCGGCGGGGCAGCCCCAGCATTTT.

With regard to this clonotype: Possible read error: a much larger clone is one base away. V is TRBV5-1 and J is TRBJ2-5, with 8 nucleotides matching TRBD1. CDR1 and CDR2 (germline): SGHRS, YFSETQ. This CDR3 has 13 amino acids. CDR3 sequence: CDSSLQGEETQYF. The CDR3 bases are TGCGACAGCAGCTTACAGGGGGAAGAGACCCAGTACTTC.

The chain is built from TRBV4-1 and TRBJ2-5; TRBD2 aligns across 15 bases. V shed 7 bases, J shed 2 bases, and the junction held 5 bases outside the gene matches. Looked up from germline, CDR1 is MGHRA and CDR2 is YSYEKL. The CDR3 loop spans 16 amino acids. CDR3 nucleotides: TGCGCCAGCAACCCAGGACTAGCGGGAGGGCAAGAGACCCAGTACTTC. This encodes CASNPGLAGGQETQYF.